This T cell receptor beta chain was observed in a study of blood T cell repertoires in COVID-19. Study as a whole: Italy, Spain and the United States were the sources of the convalescent and acute COVID-19 samples. PBMCs, B-cell-depleted T cells, or T cells were the source of the cDNA or gDNA that made up the material.

Authors' analysis steps: Amplified reference gene primers provided the basis for estimating nucleated cell counts. Sequencing used immunoSEQ multiplex PCR; TCRdb keeps in-frame clones, though not all of them. Clonal size and the V and J genes are those of that table, whereas D and trimming came from the DNA. The sample yields 130,000 or so clones, approximately 85% seen once. The CDR3 runs to 14 residues. The trim removed 6 bases at V and 5 bases at J, leaving 2 bases unmatched. Germline assignment: CDR1 SNHLY and CDR2 FYNNEI. This TCR was sampled from a human donor in a cohort sampled during active COVID-19. Material for sequencing was peripheral blood. This chain joins TRBV2 and TRBJ1-5; TRBD1 matches 12 bases. In nucleotides, the CDR3 is TGTGCCAGCAGGGGGGACAGGGGGCATCAGCCCCAGCATTTT. It encodes CASRGDRGHQPQHF. The whole variable domain, filled in from reference TRBV2 and TRBJ1-5, reads EPEVTQTPSHQVTQMGQEVILRCVPISNHLYFYWYRQILGQKVEFLVSFYNNEISEKSEIFDDQFSVERPDGSNFTLKIRSTKLEDSAMYFCASRGDRGHQPQHFGDGTRLSIL.